This entry is about one T cell receptor (beta chain). Its antigen is as yet unknown. CDR3 length: 15 amino acids. Germline lookup yields CDR1 LNHDA and CDR2 SQIVND (reference sequence). Trimming left V 2 bases short and J 5 bases short, with 12 bases between. The entry originates in a study of early T cells in non-severe SARS-CoV-2 infection. Study-wide results and limits: Comparison of clonotypes with VDJdb favored anti-spike CD8 responses while missing private and CD4 specificities.

In TCRdb, the 5' RACE reads were re-called with MiXCR into one record per CDR3 protein. The sample holds fewer than 80,000 distinct CDR3 sequences; roughly 12% are singletons and the top ten take 12%. The material was whole blood, obtained at baseline. The clonotype comes from an adult who was a healthcare worker with PCR-confirmed SARS-CoV-2 infection or an uninfected control (not recorded which). The chain recombines TRBV19 with TRBJ2-2; D is ambiguous. CDR3 DNA sequence: TGTGCCAGTAGTATAATACTCAGAGCTACCGGGGAGCTGTTTTTT. Encoded protein: CASSIILRATGELFF.